A single TCR beta chain is shown here with its context. Germline CDR1 reads SEHNR; CDR2 reads FQNEAQ (reference sequence). V shed 6 bases, J shed 4 bases, and the junction held 9 bases outside the gene matches. The CDR3 runs to 15 residues. This record comes from a study of blood T cell repertoires in COVID-19. Study-wide background: Acute and convalescent COVID-19 specimens originated in the United States, Italy and Spain. Sources were T cells, B-cell-depleted T cells, or PBMCs; the material itself was cDNA or gDNA.

Original processing notes: Nucleated cell counts were estimated from reference gene primer amplification. Produced via immunoSEQ multiplex PCR; TCRdb's table is partial and in-frame only. V and J calls and clone size are given by that table; D and trimming were obtained from the DNA. This table holds approximately 470,000 clones, 80% to 90% found once. The V and J genes are TRBV7-9 and TRBJ1-1, with 9 bases aligning to TRBD1. Source material: peripheral blood. This receptor was taken from a human donor in a cohort sampled during active COVID-19. CDR3 in DNA: TGTGCCAGCAGGGACGGGACAGGGAAATCCACTGAAGCTTTCTTT. Translating it yields CASRDGTGKSTEAFF.